This TCR beta chain derives from a study of T cells after yellow fever vaccination. This clonotype was found a few times. The antigen is not known. Germline values: CDR1 SGHVT, CDR2 SQSDAQ. V shed 2 bases and J 5 bases; nucleotides not matched to a gene: 8. The CDR3 spans 16 residues. Study results and caveats: High-abundance clonotypes from the bulk population could contaminate FACS-sorted repertoires. Just a small share of clonotypes turned up in the CD4 compartment as well as the CD8 compartment. Boosting was followed by the reappearance of most primary-vaccination clones (less than 98% CD4, about 88% CD8).

It was through 5'RACE template switching that TCR cDNA was made, with a universal primer site and UMIs added. TCRdb re-called the 5' RACE reads through MiXCR, storing one row per CDR3 protein. The sample lists some 670,000 distinct CDR3 sequences, roughly 12% occurring once. This TCR was recovered from a man aged 25 to 40 who received the YFV17D yellow fever vaccine. The specimen comprised PBMCs, sampled on the day of the yellow fever booster vaccination. The chain employs TRBV7-4 and TRBJ2-2, with 7 bases fitting TRBD1. The CDR3 nucleotides are TGTGCCAGCAGCTTACGCCGAACAGGGGTAACCGGGGAGCTGTTTTTT. Translated: CASSLRRTGVTGELFF.